The present TCR beta chain was sequenced within a study of vaccination and CD4 T cells after COVID-19. Study-wide context: Post-vaccination samples were procured at a median of approximately 72 days following dose two (range 14 to 241).

Treatment reported: roughly 10-day PBMC culture with coronavirus spike peptide pools or control peptides (ViraFEST assay). Negative selection isolated the CD4+ T cells once the cells had been cultured for around 11 days. The ends were cut back, 1 base at V and 4 bases at J, with 10 bases in the middle. Germline CDR1 and CDR2: MNHEY and SMNVEV (reference sequence). The CDR3 totals 14 residues. Sequenced with the Oncomine TCR Beta short-read assay was DNA taken from cultured CD4+ T cells. Genomic DNA from cultured CD4+ T cells was extracted. TCRdb ran MiXCR on the PCR reads and lists one entry per CDR3 protein. This sample has 2,500 to 3,500 distinct CDR3 sequences, with around 76% found just once. Turning to this clonotype: Its matching antigen is unknown.

The chain joins TRBV27 to TRBJ1-1; D gene uncertain. The TCR sequence derives from a human donor who had recovered from COVID-19. Sequenced: CD4+ T cells from blood, cultured in vitro. The CDR3 bases are TGTGCCAGCAGTTTATTCGGGCGGCCCACTGAAGCTTTCTTT. Translation gives CASSLFGRPTEAFF.